Listed below are T cell receptor beta chains from one sample, sequenced in a study of T cell responses to AZD1222 COVID-19 vaccine. Using immunoSEQ multiplex PCR, the repertoire was profiled, and TCRdb retains in-frame clones only, with some absent. The data show around 130,000 clones, approximately 86% seen once. Sample: peripheral blood, taken 28 days after the second AZD1222 dose. These receptor sequences come from an adult who received the AZD1222 COVID-19 vaccine. The CDR3 runs from the conserved cysteine through the conserved F or W. Fields, in order: J gene, clone size, V gene, D gene, CDR3 protein, CDR3 DNA. A D gene is named only where the DNA matches it firmly. Size is stated for part of the rows, as once, few or many counts, or as a class when the clone is expanded.

>TRBJ1-1|-|TRBV19|TRBD1
CASKGQGVSEAFF
TGTGCCAGTAAGGGACAGGGTGTGTCGGAAGCTTTCTTT
>TRBJ1-2|few|TRBV5-4|-
CASSRAVGGTNYGYTF
TGTGCCAGCAGCCGTGCCGTAGGGGGAACTAACTATGGCTACACCTTC
>TRBJ1-1|few|TRBV25-1|-
CASSDGPRGGAFF
TGTGCCAGCAGTGATGGCCCCAGAGGAGGAGCTTTCTTT
>TRBJ2-5|-|TRBV3-1/TRBV3-2|-
CASSQFVDTEETQYF
TGTGCCAGCAGCCAATTTGTCGATACGGAAGAGACCCAGTACTTC
>TRBJ1-6|-|TRBV6-1|TRBD1
CASSEALLVGTAPRSYNSPLHF
TGTGCCAGCAGTGAAGCGCTTCTAGTCGGGACAGCCCCTCGCTCCTATAATTCACCCCTCCACTTT
>TRBJ1-1|-|TRBV19|-
CASSMGVRTEAFF
TGTGCCAGTAGTATGGGGGTACGCACTGAAGCTTTCTTT
>TRBJ1-3|-|TRBV18|TRBD1
CASSADRGLFGNTIYF
TGTGCCAGCTCAGCGGACAGGGGGCTTTTTGGAAACACCATATATTTT
>TRBJ1-6|few|TRBV5-1|-
CASSPWGATVDSPLHF
TGCGCCAGCAGCCCTTGGGGGGCTACAGTTGATTCACCCCTCCACTTT
>TRBJ1-1|-|TRBV30|-
CAWSVSRNTEAFF
TGTGCCTGGAGTGTAAGTAGGAACACTGAAGCTTTCTTT
>TRBJ1-5|once|TRBV28|TRBD1
CASTPGQGDQPQHF
TGTGCCAGCACCCCGGGACAGGGAGATCAGCCCCAGCATTTT
>TRBJ1-2|-|TRBV27|-
CASSPGSPNYGYTF
TGTGCCAGCAGCCCTGGTTCGCCTAACTATGGCTACACCTTC